This T cell receptor beta chain emerged from a study of regulatory T cells in long-lasting Graves disease. For this clonotype: A much larger clone sits a single nucleotide away, making a read error possible.

Time point of the sample: newly diagnosed GD, antithyroid drugs for less than 3 months. Extracted RNA from PBMCs served as the source of the TCR library. The CDR3 totals 14 residues. J gave up 6 bases and V 0 bases, and 3 bases lay outside the gene matches. Looked up from germline, CDR1 is DFQATT and CDR2 is SNEGSKA (reference sequence). Sequencing libraries for TCR beta were prepared with iRepertoire HTBI primers and Arm-PCR of CDR3 regions. TCRdb used MiXCR to reprocess the multiplex PCR reads, holding one entry per CDR3 protein. The profile covers 360,000 or so distinct CDR3 sequences, with about 11% appearing a single time and about 19% taken by the ten largest. The sample was also reused in another study, on T cells in Graves' hyperthyroidism and ophthalmopathy. That paper states: Hyperthyroidism in the patients, aged 18 to 65, was newly diagnosed and under 2 months in duration.

This chain links TRBV20-1 with TRBJ2-7, with 12 bases aligning to TRBD1. The material was peripheral blood mononuclear cells (PBMCs), obtained at new diagnosis, from a patient treated with antithyroid drugs. The sequence was collected from a woman between 18 and 29 years old with Graves disease. The chain's CDR3 is CSAREGTGGFEQYF. The CDR3 DNA is TGCAGTGCTAGAGAGGGGACAGGGGGCTTCGAGCAGTACTTC.